Following are 32 T cell receptor beta chains from one sample sequenced in a study of post-analysis software for immune sequencing data. These TCRs' antigens remain unknown. Findings of the study overall: TRBV5-6, TRBV5-1 and TRBV20-1 were among four to six TRBV segments more frequent in patients than controls.

Tagging with unique molecular identifiers was a feature of the TCR beta cDNA libraries. One entry per CDR3 protein results from TCRdb running MiXCR on the PCR reads. The data show roughly 200,000 distinct CDR3 sequences, around 30% seen once. Sequencing was performed on blood. Source of these receptors: a girl under 18 with multiple sclerosis.

V usage is TRBV5-1 and J usage is TRBJ1-1; D may be TRBD1 (6 bases). The CDR3 is 14 amino acids. The germline V gene has CDR1 SGHRS and CDR2 YFSETQ. Deletions cut 4 bases from V and 4 bases from J, with 14 bases between. The CDR3 DNA reads TGCGCCAGCAGCCGACAGGACCACTTCACTGAAGCTTTCTTT. This translates into CASSRQDHFTEAFF. Combining the CDR3 with reference TRBV5-1 and TRBJ1-1 gives the whole variable domain KAGVTQTPRYLIKTRGQQVTLSCSPISGHRSVSWYQQTPGQGLQFLFEYFSETQRNKGNFPGRFSGRQFSNSRSEMNVSTLELGDSALYLCASSRQDHFTEAFFGQGTRLTVV.

This clonotype appeared many times. This chain joins TRBV20-1 and TRBJ2-3; D not resolved. Looked up from germline, CDR1 is DFQATT and CDR2 is SNEGSKA (reference sequence). The germline V and J ends were trimmed by 1 base and 2 bases, with 16 bases remaining between them. There are 16 residues in the CDR3. The CDR3 nucleotides read TGCAGTGCTAGAGCTGACCCGAAGGTAGTCACAGATACGCAGTATTTT. Protein product: CSARADPKVVTDTQYF.

Comments on this clonotype: Since a much larger clone is just one base distant, this may be a read error. V usage is TRBV6-1 and J usage is TRBJ2-1, with D uncertain. With 2 bases removed from V and 13 bases from J, the gap between germline ends came to 12 bases. The CDR3 spans 12 residues. CDR1 and CDR2 from the germline V gene are MNHNS and SASEGT. This CDR3 reads CASSEHGETQFF. CDR3 DNA sequence: TGTGCCAGCAGTGAACACGGAGAGACCCAGTTCTTC.

The chain couples TRBV20-1 to TRBJ1-4, with a tentative D call TRBD1 (6 bases). In germline, CDR1 is DFQATT, CDR2 SNEGSKA (reference sequence). Trimming cost V 4 bases and J 8 bases, with 11 bases left between them. The CDR3 is 12 residues long. CDR3: CSANRVLEKLFF. In DNA form, the CDR3 reads TGCAGTGCTAACAGGGTCCTCGAAAAACTGTTTTTT.

This clonotype was counted between two and nine times. The V gene is TRBV29-1, the J gene TRBJ2-2; unclear D gene. Trimming shortened V by 1 base and J by 8 bases, and 8 bases separated the two germline ends. Germline CDR1 SQVTM, CDR2 ANQGSEA. This CDR3 is built from 12 residues. CDR3 amino acids: CSVEGASGELFF. The CDR3 DNA reads TGCAGCGTTGAAGGTGCATCTGGGGAGCTGTTTTTT.

The chain uses TRBV5-5 and TRBJ2-5; D not resolved. Germline-derived CDR1 and CDR2 are SGHKS and YYEKEE (reference sequence). V lost 2 bases to trimming and J lost 5 bases, with 7 bases between them. The CDR3 has 12 amino acids. Here the CDR3 DNA reads TGTGCCAGCAGCTTCGGCCTGGAGACCCAGTACTTC. It encodes CASSFGLETQYF. Full variable domain (missing parts from reference TRBV5-5 and TRBJ2-5): DAGVTQSPTHLIKTRGQQVTLRCSPISGHKSVSWYQQVLGQGPQFIFQYYEKEERGRGNFPDRFSARQFPNYSSELNVNALLLGDSALYLCASSFGLETQYFGPGTRLLVL.

This clonotype occurred many times. Here the CDR3 reads CSAAGSFYEQYF. In DNA form, the CDR3 reads TGCAGTGCCGCGGGATCCTTTTACGAGCAGTACTTC. J is TRBJ2-7 and V is TRBV20-1; possible D gene TRBD2, 6 bases. V was trimmed by 6 bases and J by 4 bases, leaving 13 bases between them. Germline loops: CDR1 DFQATT, CDR2 SNEGSKA (reference sequence). The length of the CDR3 is 12 residues.

This clonotype occurred many times. The V call is TRBV5-1, the J call TRBJ2-7, with D perhaps matching TRBD2 (6 bases). V was clipped by 5 bases and J by 1 base, with 16 bases between them. There are 15 residues in the CDR3. Germline V gives CDR1 SGHRS, CDR2 YFSETQ. Here the CDR3 DNA reads TGCGCCAGCAGAGACGGGAGCGGAGGGTCCTACGAGCAGTACTTC. This encodes CASRDGSGGSYEQYF.

The chain employs TRBV29-1 and TRBJ2-7, with 8 bases lining up with TRBD1. CDR3 length: 12 residues. Germline CDR1 reads SQVTM; CDR2 reads ANQGSEA. Trimming took 4 bases from V and 8 from J; bases not matched to a gene: 7. The CDR3 nucleotides are TGCAGCGTTGTAGGACAGGGATACAAGCAGTACTTC. This translates into CSVVGQGYKQYF.

This clonotype was observed many times. The chain carries TRBV6-5 and TRBJ2-5; no clear D. Germline values: CDR1 MNHEY, CDR2 SVGAGI. The length of the CDR3 is 14 residues. Trimming left V 2 bases short and J 2 bases short, with 9 bases between. CDR3 DNA: TGTGCCAGCAGTTACCGGACCCGTCAAGAGACCCAGTACTTC. Protein sequence: CASSYRTRQETQYF.

This sequence joins TRBV20-1 and TRBJ2-1, with TRBD1 matching 7 bases. The end of the DNA is better explained by TRBJ2-7, so the J call may be wrong. The CDR3 sequence is 16 residues long. Germline V gives CDR1 DFQATT, CDR2 SNEGSKA (reference sequence). CDR3 sequence reads: CSARINRGVSYNEQYF. The CDR3 nucleotides are TGCAGTGCTAGGATCAACAGGGGAGTATCTTACAATGAGCAGTACTTC.

This clonotype has at least ten counts. V gene TRBV20-1 combines with J gene TRBJ1-2; 10 positions agree with TRBD1. CDR3 size: 16 residues. The J segment lost 4 bases and the V segment lost 6 bases, leaving 14 bases of the junction unmatched. Germline V gene sequence: CDR1 DFQATT, CDR2 SNEGSKA (reference sequence). CDR3 sequence reads: CSAGTGAAPLSYGYTF. CDR3 bases: TGCAGTGCAGGGACAGGGGCGGCCCCGCTTTCCTATGGCTACACCTTC.

At least ten counts were recorded for this clonotype. V and J are TRBV5-1 and TRBJ1-1; possibly TRBD1 for D (6 bases). CDR3 length: 14 residues. The germline V gene encodes CDR1 SGHRS and CDR2 YFSETQ. Deletions cut 1 base from V and 1 base from J, with 8 bases between. CDR3 region: CASSLQTGNTEAFF. In nucleotides, the CDR3 is TGCGCCAGCAGCTTGCAGACAGGGAACACTGAAGCTTTCTTT. The entire variable domain, with the rest obtained from reference TRBV5-1 and TRBJ1-1, is as follows: KAGVTQTPRYLIKTRGQQVTLSCSPISGHRSVSWYQQTPGQGLQFLFEYFSETQRNKGNFPGRFSGRQFSNSRSEMNVSTLELGDSALYLCASSLQTGNTEAFFGQGTRLTVV.

This rearrangement joins TRBV20-1 to TRBJ1-6; perhaps TRBD1 as D (5 bases). The CDR3 is made up of 13 amino acids. Trimming left V 3 bases short and J 8 bases short, with 11 bases between. The germline gives CDR1 DFQATT, CDR2 SNEGSKA (reference sequence). The DNA for the CDR3 is TGCAGTGCTAGGCCCCAGGGCGATTCACCCCTCCACTTT. It specifies CSARPQGDSPLHF.

V gene TRBV4-1 combines with J gene TRBJ2-2; no firm D call. Deletions cut 1 base from V and 0 bases from J, with 12 bases between. Germline V gene lookup returns CDR1 MGHRA and CDR2 YSYEKL. CDR3 length: 17 amino acids. CDR3 coding DNA: TGCGCCAGCAGCCAAGGCCCCCGTTTTGCGAACACCGGGGAGCTGTTTTTT. Translation gives CASSQGPRFANTGELFF.

This clonotype has more than one count but fewer than ten. The chain couples TRBV7-3 to TRBJ1-1; D gene unclear. Germline CDR1 and CDR2: SGHTA and FQGTGA. Trimming cost V 4 bases and J 1 base, with 10 bases left between them. This CDR3 is 14 amino acids long. The CDR3 DNA reads as TGTGCCAGCAGCTACGGTGGAGGGAACACTGAAGCTTTCTTT. Amino acid sequence: CASSYGGGNTEAFF.

The V call is TRBV2, the J call TRBJ2-1; 9 bases align to TRBD2. Germline values: CDR1 SNHLY, CDR2 FYNNEI. With 5 bases clipped from V and 5 bases from J, the junction kept 4 bases outside the gene matches. The CDR3 has 14 amino acids. The CDR3 sequence: CASSIAGEHNEQFF. The CDR3 DNA sequence: TGTGCCAGCAGTATAGCGGGGGAACACAATGAGCAGTTCTTC.

In its sample, this clonotype was seen a few times. The chain has TRBV20-1 and TRBJ1-4, with D possibly being TRBD1 (5 bases). The CDR3 extends over 14 amino acids. Deletions cut 6 bases from V and 3 bases from J, with 14 bases between. Germline CDR1 DFQATT, CDR2 SNEGSKA (reference sequence). CDR3 nucleotides: TGCAGTGCGGTACAGGACTTGCCTAATGAAAAACTGTTTTTT. Translated, it gives CSAVQDLPNEKLFF.

The chain carries TRBV9 and TRBJ2-7, with 11 bases fitting TRBD2. The J segment lost 3 bases and the V segment lost 4 bases, leaving 6 bases of the junction unmatched. CDR3 length: 15 residues. Germline assignment: CDR1 SGDLS and CDR2 YYNGEE. The DNA for the CDR3 is TGTGCCAGCAGCACGGGACTAGCGGAAAGCTACGAGCAGTACTTC. Encoded protein: CASSTGLAESYEQYF.

J is TRBJ2-3 and V is TRBV3-1; the match to TRBD2 covers 7 bases. The germline CDR1 and CDR2 sequences are LGHDT and YNNKEL (reference sequence). The CDR3 runs to 15 residues. V was clipped by 2 bases and J by 7 bases; unmatched bases: 9. The DNA of the CDR3 is TGTGCCAGCAGCCAACATCCCGACGGGGGGAATACGCAGTATTTT. Encoded protein: CASSQHPDGGNTQYF.

This clonotype was recorded at least ten times. V and J are TRBV5-5 and TRBJ1-4; D might be TRBD1 (6 bases). The ends were cut back, 2 bases at V and 7 bases at J, with 12 bases in the middle. The CDR3 extends over 14 amino acids. Germline V gives CDR1 SGHKS, CDR2 YYEKEE (reference sequence). The CDR3 DNA sequence: TGTGCCAGCAGCTTTGGGGGGGCTGGTGAAAAACTGTTTTTT. It is translated as CASSFGGAGEKLFF.

This clonotype was seen many times. This chain joins TRBV19 and TRBJ2-3, with no clear D. The CDR3 consists of 13 residues. V lost 4 bases and J lost 1, with 6 bases in between. Germline V gene sequence: CDR1 LNHDA, CDR2 SQIVND (reference sequence). CDR3 sequence: CASSSGRTDTQYF. The CDR3 nucleotides read TGTGCCAGTAGTAGCGGACGCACAGATACGCAGTATTTT.

On this clonotype: At one end, the junction sequence differs from germline, possibly due to a read error. This chain joins TRBV27 and TRBJ2-2, with 8 bases matching TRBD1. Germline V CDR1 and CDR2: MNHEY, SMNVEV (reference sequence). This CDR3 contains 15 residues. The CDR3 sequence is CASSPFETGAGERFF. The CDR3, as DNA: TGTGCCAGCAGTCCCTTCGAGACAGGGGCCGGGGAGCGGTTTTTT.

There are many counts of this clonotype. The V call is TRBV12-3 or TRBV12-4, the J call TRBJ2-3; the D gene could be TRBD1 or TRBD2 (5 bases each). The CDR3 loop spans 15 amino acids. The V end was cut by 4 bases, the J end by 1 base, with 12 bases between. CDR3 loop: CASSSTRDRTDTQYF. The CDR3 nucleotides read TGTGCCAGCAGTTCGACAAGGGACCGCACAGATACGCAGTATTTT.

This sequence joins TRBV7-9 and TRBJ2-1; weak D call: TRBD2 (5 bases). The CDR3 spans 14 residues. Germline-derived CDR1 and CDR2 are SEHNR and FQNEAQ (reference sequence). Trimming shortened V by 4 bases and J by 7 bases, and 14 bases separated the two germline ends. The CDR3 loop reads CASSSVHDYNEQFF. The CDR3 bases are TGTGCCAGCAGCTCAGTTCACGACTATAATGAGCAGTTCTTC.

Worth noting for this clonotype: A much larger clone differs by one base, so this may be a read error. V and J are TRBV29-1 and TRBJ1-1, with D unclear. The CDR3 sequence is 13 residues long. Looked up from germline, CDR1 is SQVTM and CDR2 is ANQGSEA. CDR3 region: CSVEASTRTEVFF. CDR3 nucleotide sequence: TGCAGCGTTGAAGCCTCGACCAGAACTGAAGTTTTCTTT.

This rearrangement joins TRBV5-1 to TRBJ2-1; D is perhaps TRBD1 (6 bases). Deletions cut 7 bases from V and 4 bases from J, with 18 bases between. The CDR3 has 15 residues. CDR1 and CDR2 (germline): SGHRS, YFSETQ. The CDR3 DNA follows: TGCGCCAGCTGCCACCAGGGGCCGTATTACAATGAGCAGTTCTTC. Protein sequence: CASCHQGPYYNEQFF.

The V call is TRBV12-3 or TRBV12-4, the J call TRBJ1-5; D possibly corresponds to TRBD1 (5 bases). V lost 7 bases, J lost 6 bases, and 16 bases lay in between. This CDR3 region has 14 residues. In nucleotides, the CDR3 is TGTGCCAGCAATACTCAGGGATGGGTTCAGCCCCAGCATTTT. Translated, it gives CASNTQGWVQPQHF.

In the case of this clonotype: Given the absence of the conserved phenylalanine or tryptophan at the CDR3 end, a read error is likely. The chain combines TRBV28 with TRBJ2-5; TRBD1 or TRBD2 may be the D gene (5 bases each). This CDR3 comprises 13 residues. Between the trimmed V and J ends, which lost 5 bases and 4 bases, there was a span of 11 bases. The germline CDR1 and CDR2 sequences are MDHEN and SYDVKM. CDR3 DNA sequence: TGTGCCAGCAGTGGGACCCTCCGAGAGACCCAGTACTGC. Protein product: CASSGTLRETQYC.

The chain has TRBV6-4 and TRBJ2-3; TRBD1 aligns across 7 bases. This CDR3 spans 14 amino acids. CDR1 is MRHNA and CDR2 is SNTAGT in the germline V gene. Trimming cost V 0 bases and J 4 bases; bases outside gene matches: 1. The CDR3, as DNA: TGTGCCAGCAGTGACTCGCAGGGGGCAGATACGCAGTATTTT. Its protein product is CASSDSQGADTQYF.

As for this clonotype: A read error may explain this, as a much larger clone is one base away. The rearrangement links TRBV28 to TRBJ2-5; a weak D match, TRBD2 (5 bases). Per the germline V gene, CDR1 is MDHEN and CDR2 is SYDVKM. This CDR3 region has 11 residues. Trimming left V 6 bases short and J 11 bases short, with 13 bases between. This chain's CDR3 is CASRRWEKQYF. The CDR3 DNA reads as TGTGCCAGCAGACGGTGGGAGAAGCAGTACTTC.

To note about this clonotype: An end of the junction does not agree with germline; a read error may underlie this. The chain uses TRBV5-5 and TRBJ2-6; 7 bases match TRBD1. This CDR3 is built from 18 residues. Germline loops: CDR1 SGHKS, CDR2 YYEKEE (reference sequence). The CDR3 DNA reads as TGTGCCAGCAGCACGGGACAGAGTGTCAAGTCTGGGGCCGACGTCCTGACTTTC. Its translation is CASSTGQSVKSGADVLTF.